These 32 T cell receptor beta chains share one sample of origin, sequenced in a study of identical twins (dated by TCRdb to about 2016). Receptor amplification or capture employed 5' RACE. These reads were obtained on an Illumina HiSeq 2000. TCRdb reworked the public reads: Q25 trimming with fastp, MiXCR clone assembly, productive beta chains retained. One record per CDR3 amino acid sequence lists the most common genes and DNA. The sample records 400,000 to 500,000 distinct CDR3 sequences, around 20% of which are singletons. The top ten clonotypes cover more than 10% of the sample. Sequenced input: naive T cells sorted from blood. Interpreted using the paper, the cell subset or site label stands for: cells isolated with a human naive T-cell isolation kit. The source is a man between 45 and 60 years old in good health.

This clonotype came up a few times. V gene TRBV7-8 combines with J gene TRBJ2-1, with TRBD2 identical over 9 bases. V lost 3 bases and J lost 4; bases outside the gene matches: 4. Germline CDR1 is SGHVS and CDR2 is FQNEAQ. The CDR3 runs to 15 residues. CDR3 DNA: TGTGCCAGCAGCTTCCAAGCGGGAGGTTACAATGAGCAGTTCTTC. Translating gives CASSFQAGGYNEQFF. The whole variable domain, filled in from reference TRBV7-8 and TRBJ2-1, reads GAGVSQSPRYKVAKRGQDVALRCDPISGHVSLFWYQQALGQGPEFLTYFQNEAQLDKSGLPSDRFFAERPEGSVSTLKIQRTQQEDSAVYLCASSFQAGGYNEQFFGPGTRLTVL.

This clonotype was detected ten times or more. The chain has TRBV20-1 and TRBJ2-3; D call uncertain. CDR3 length: 16 residues. From germline, CDR1 is DFQATT and CDR2 SNEGSKA (reference sequence). Trimming took 6 bases from V and 4 from J, leaving 23 bases between them. Written as DNA, the CDR3 is TGCAGTGCCAGCCTCATTCGGCGTTTGGGTCCAGATACGCAGTATTTT. Encoded protein: CSASLIRRLGPDTQYF.

The chain recombines TRBV28 with TRBJ2-3; tentatively, D is TRBD2 (6 bases). Germline CDR1 MDHEN, CDR2 SYDVKM. Trimming took 0 bases from V and 8 from J, leaving 12 bases between them. The CDR3 runs to 14 residues. CDR3 region: CASSLWRGPATQYF. The CDR3 nucleotides are TGTGCCAGCAGTTTATGGCGGGGCCCCGCTACGCAGTATTTT.

This clonotype was picked up many times. This sequence joins TRBV27 and TRBJ2-2; 8 bases align to TRBD2. The CDR3 extends over 15 amino acids. V shed 2 bases and J 6 bases; nucleotides not matched to a gene: 5. Per germline, CDR1 MNHEY and CDR2 SMNVEV (reference sequence). The CDR3: CASSLRGGVPGELFF. The DNA of the CDR3 is TGTGCCAGCAGTTTACGGGGGGGAGTCCCCGGGGAGCTGTTTTTT.

The rearrangement links TRBV12-3 or TRBV12-4 to TRBJ2-7; D is perhaps TRBD1 or TRBD2 (7 bases each). The CDR3 consists of 14 residues. Trimming took 1 base from V and 5 from J, leaving 12 bases between them. This chain's CDR3 is CASSLVSGGDEQYF. The CDR3 nucleotides read TGTGCCAGCAGTTTAGTCTCAGGGGGGGACGAGCAGTACTTC.

This clonotype was detected ten times or more. The chain couples TRBV4-3 to TRBJ1-5; no definite D call. The CDR3 is made up of 15 amino acids. V was cut by 0 bases and J by 4 bases, with 10 bases left in between. CDR1 is LGHNA and CDR2 is YSLEER in the germline V gene. CDR3 sequence reads: CASSQEYGGNQPQHF. The CDR3 nucleotides read TGCGCCAGCAGCCAAGAATATGGCGGAAATCAGCCCCAGCATTTT.

V and J are TRBV5-1 and TRBJ1-2, with TRBD1 identical over 9 bases. With 2 bases clipped from V and 8 bases from J, the junction kept 7 bases outside the gene matches. The CDR3 is made up of 14 amino acids. Germline V gene sequence: CDR1 SGHRS, CDR2 YFSETQ. CDR3 nucleotides: TGCGCCAGCAGCTTACGGACAGGGGTCGGAGGCTACACCTTC. It codes for CASSLRTGVGGYTF.

As regards this clonotype: An end of the junction differs from the germline gene, which may be a read error. This sequence joins TRBV20-1 and TRBJ2-1; a possible D gene is TRBD1 (6 bases). From germline, CDR1 is DFQATT and CDR2 SNEGSKA (reference sequence). This CDR3 is 17 amino acids long. The CDR3 DNA sequence: TGCAGTGCTAGAGTTACAGGGTCGATAAGCTCCTACATTGAGCAGTTCTTC. Encoded protein: CSARVTGSISSYIEQFF.

This clonotype came up a few times. This chain joins TRBV4-3 and TRBJ2-3; 9 nucleotides match TRBD2. Per the germline V gene, CDR1 is LGHNA and CDR2 is YSLEER. This CDR3 is built from 17 residues. The V gene end was trimmed by 1 base and the J gene end by 0 bases; junction bases not matched to a gene: 5. CDR3 DNA: TGCGCCAGCAGCCAAGTCGTAGCGGGGGCGAGCACAGATACGCAGTATTTT. Amino acid sequence: CASSQVVAGASTDTQYF.

This clonotype came up many times. The chain has TRBV20-1 and TRBJ1-1; D uncertain. V lost 2 bases and J 0 bases, leaving 10 bases between the germline ends. CDR1 and CDR2 (germline): DFQATT, SNEGSKA (reference sequence). The length of the CDR3 is 14 residues. This CDR3 reads CSARRPLMNTEAFF. DNA for the CDR3: TGCAGTGCTAGACGCCCGTTGATGAACACTGAAGCTTTCTTT.

The chain is built from TRBV28 and TRBJ2-7; TRBD1 is a possible D gene (6 bases). Trimming pared 2 bases from V and 4 bases from J, leaving 12 bases between. The CDR3 is 14 residues long. Germline loops: CDR1 MDHEN, CDR2 SYDVKM. CDR3 coding DNA: TGTGCCAGCAGTTTACGTGGACAGCCATACGAGCAGTACTTC. Amino acid sequence: CASSLRGQPYEQYF.

The sample holds a few counts of this clonotype. The V and J genes are TRBV10-3 and TRBJ2-2; 10 nucleotides agree with TRBD2. J was trimmed by 3 bases and V by 6 bases; bases with no gene match: 13. The CDR3 extends over 18 amino acids. Per the germline V gene, CDR1 is ENHRY and CDR2 is SYGVKD. The CDR3 DNA reads as TGTGCCATCAGAGATTCTAGCGGGAGTATATTGGACACCGGGGAGCTGTTTTTT. This codes for CAIRDSSGSILDTGELFF.

The sample holds a few counts of this clonotype. The chain employs TRBV18 and TRBJ1-2; tentative D call: TRBD1 (6 bases). V shed 3 bases and J shed 4 bases, with 15 bases lying between them. There are 15 residues in the CDR3. In germline, CDR1 is KGHSH, CDR2 LQKENI. The CDR3 protein is CASSPSGGRPYGYTF. DNA of the CDR3: TGTGCCAGCTCACCTTCGGGGGGGCGCCCCTATGGCTACACCTTC.

This clonotype was seen repeatedly, ten times or more. V gene TRBV11-2 combines with J gene TRBJ2-7; TRBD2 matches 12 bases. The V gene end was trimmed by 4 bases and the J gene end by 4 bases; junction bases not matched to a gene: 2. This CDR3 has 14 amino acids. CDR1 and CDR2 (germline): SGHAT, FQNNGV. The CDR3 DNA reads as TGTGCCAGCAGCTCTAGCGGGAGGGTTTACGAGCAGTACTTC. Encoded protein: CASSSSGRVYEQYF.

This sequence joins TRBV9 and TRBJ2-1, with 10 bases aligning to TRBD2. Looked up from germline, CDR1 is SGDLS and CDR2 is YYNGEE. The CDR3 has 16 residues. J lost 6 bases, V lost 4 bases, and 10 bases had no gene match. CDR3 sequence: CASSPRKAGGGNEQFF. For the CDR3, the DNA is TGTGCCAGCAGCCCGAGAAAAGCGGGAGGGGGCAATGAGCAGTTCTTC.

This clonotype was seen many times. The CDR3 DNA follows: TGCGCCAGCAGCGCGACAGGGTCCGGGGAGCTGTTTTTT. It is translated as CASSATGSGELFF. The J gene is TRBJ2-2, the V gene TRBV5-1, with 7 bases aligning to TRBD1. Trimming cost V 4 bases and J 6 bases; bases outside gene matches: 3. The CDR3 is 13 residues long. Looked up from germline, CDR1 is SGHRS and CDR2 is YFSETQ.

The chain combines TRBV2 with TRBJ2-7; perhaps TRBD1 as D (6 bases). Trimming took 8 bases from V and 6 from J, leaving 14 bases between them. The CDR3 has 12 amino acids. CDR1 and CDR2 from the germline V gene are SNHLY and FYNNEI. CDR3 amino acids: CASVQGFSEQYF. As DNA, the CDR3 is TGTGCCAGCGTACAGGGCTTCAGCGAGCAGTACTTC. Full variable domain (remainder filled in from reference TRBV2 and TRBJ2-7): EPEVTQTPSHQVTQMGQEVILRCVPISNHLYFYWYRQILGQKVEFLVSFYNNEISEKSEIFDDQFSVERPDGSNFTLKIRSTKLEDSAMYFCASVQGFSEQYFGPGTRLTVT.

The chain combines TRBV6-5 with TRBJ1-6; D is ambiguous. V was trimmed by 0 bases and J by 4 bases, leaving 10 bases between them. Germline CDR1 is MNHEY and CDR2 is SVGAGI. The CDR3 is made up of 16 amino acids. The CDR3: CASSYSIGGYNSPLHF. The CDR3 DNA reads TGTGCCAGCAGTTACTCAATAGGAGGGTATAATTCACCCCTCCACTTT.

This clonotype was found once. The chain employs TRBV28 and TRBJ2-7; TRBD1 or TRBD2 may be the D gene (5 bases each). The CDR3 extends over 15 amino acids. V was cut by 3 bases and J by 0 bases, with 12 bases left in between. CDR1 MDHEN and CDR2 SYDVKM come from the germline V gene. CDR3 DNA: TGTGCCAGCAGTTTCGACAGACGGGGCTCCTACGAGCAGTACTTC. Its protein is CASSFDRRGSYEQYF.

The chain has TRBV20-1 and TRBJ2-1, with 7 bases lining up with TRBD2. V trimming: 1 base; J trimming: 5 bases; junction bases outside the gene matches: 5. Germline-derived CDR1 and CDR2 are DFQATT and SNEGSKA (reference sequence). There are 14 residues in the CDR3. CDR3 residues: CSARGFGGDNEQFF. CDR3 DNA sequence: TGCAGTGCTAGAGGGTTTGGGGGGGACAATGAGCAGTTCTTC.

The chain joins TRBV29-1 to TRBJ2-1; D gene unclear. The CDR3 totals 15 residues. Between the trimmed V and J ends, which lost 2 bases and 3 bases, there was a span of 14 bases. Germline V CDR1 and CDR2: SQVTM, ANQGSEA. The CDR3 loop is CSVELSRGFYNEQFF. In DNA form, the CDR3 reads TGCAGCGTTGAATTGTCCCGAGGATTCTACAATGAGCAGTTCTTC.

This clonotype was recorded once. The chain is built from TRBV6-1 and TRBJ2-1; D is uncertain. Germline CDR1 is MNHNS and CDR2 is SASEGT. The CDR3 loop spans 13 amino acids. V was clipped by 6 bases and J by 3 bases, with 9 bases between them. The CDR3 region is CASRGPHYNEQFF. CDR3 DNA sequence: TGTGCCAGCAGGGGTCCTCACTACAATGAGCAGTTCTTC.

The chain has TRBV29-1 and TRBJ2-4, with TRBD2 identical over 10 bases. Germline V lookup: CDR1 SQVTM, CDR2 ANQGSEA. This CDR3 contains 14 residues. V gave up 7 bases and J gave up 2 bases; unmatched junction bases: 5. Here the CDR3 reads CSGAGGLSKNIQYF. CDR3 bases: TGCAGCGGAGCGGGGGGGCTATCCAAAAACATTCAGTACTTC.

The V call is TRBV5-1, the J call TRBJ1-2, with D tentatively TRBD1 (5 bases). V lost 0 bases and J 0 bases, leaving 9 bases between the germline ends. This CDR3 comprises 15 residues. Germline V lookup: CDR1 SGHRS, CDR2 YFSETQ. The CDR3: CASSLESGTNYGYTF. The CDR3 region has the DNA TGCGCCAGCAGCTTGGAGTCAGGGACTAACTATGGCTACACCTTC. Complete variable domain (other parts from reference TRBV5-1 and TRBJ1-2): KAGVTQTPRYLIKTRGQQVTLSCSPISGHRSVSWYQQTPGQGLQFLFEYFSETQRNKGNFPGRFSGRQFSNSRSEMNVSTLELGDSALYLCASSLESGTNYGYTFGSGTRLTVV.

Many counts were recorded for this clonotype. This rearrangement joins TRBV4-2 to TRBJ2-7; 9 bases match TRBD2. The germline gives CDR1 LGHNA, CDR2 YNFKEQ. The CDR3 runs to 20 residues. J lost 1 base, V lost 4 bases, and 20 bases had no gene match. CDR3 bases: TGTGCCAGCAGCCCTCGCCCGGGTAGCGGGAGCTTGGGCAGGTCCTACGAGCAGTACTTC. Amino acid sequence: CASSPRPGSGSLGRSYEQYF.

This clonotype showed up just a few times. V is TRBV29-1 and J is TRBJ2-1; D might be TRBD1 (6 bases). CDR1 and CDR2 from the germline V gene are SQVTM and ANQGSEA. V was pared by 6 bases and J by 6 bases, with 18 bases between. The CDR3 spans 14 residues. The CDR3: CSVAGYRARNEQFF. CDR3 DNA: TGCAGCGTCGCCGGTTACAGGGCTCGCAATGAGCAGTTCTTC.

This clonotype occurred a few times. The chain couples TRBV10-3 to TRBJ2-1; 9 bases align to TRBD2. Looked up from germline, CDR1 is ENHRY and CDR2 is SYGVKD. The CDR3 totals 16 residues. V lost 3 bases to trimming and J lost 6 bases; unmatched junction nucleotides: 9. The CDR3 reads CAISDRRLAGTNEQFF. The CDR3, as DNA: TGTGCCATCAGTGATCGACGGCTAGCGGGAACCAATGAGCAGTTCTTC.

The chain combines TRBV20-1 with TRBJ2-7; weak D call: TRBD1 (6 bases). Germline V CDR1 and CDR2: DFQATT, SNEGSKA (reference sequence). The length of the CDR3 is 14 residues. V was pared by 0 bases and J by 3 bases, with 12 bases between. CDR3 DNA: TGCAGTGCTAGAGATCTCGCAGGGGACTACGAGCAGTACTTC. Its translation is CSARDLAGDYEQYF.

V usage is TRBV24-1 and J usage is TRBJ1-1, with D perhaps TRBD1 (5 bases). V shed 4 bases and J shed 7 bases, with 18 bases lying between them. The V gene's germline CDR1 is KGHDR and CDR2 SFDVKD. This CDR3 comprises 15 residues. In nucleotides, the CDR3 is TGTGCCACCAGTGACTCGGACGGGGGAGAAAATGAAGCTTTCTTT. Its translation is CATSDSDGGENEAFF.

In nucleotides, the CDR3 is TGTGCCAGCAGTTTGACCGGGCCAGGGGAGACCCAGTACTTC. Protein product: CASSLTGPGETQYF. The J gene is TRBJ2-5, the V gene TRBV12-3 or TRBV12-4, with a weak D call TRBD1 (5 bases). V gave up 3 bases and J gave up 5 bases, with 13 bases separating them. The CDR3 has 14 amino acids.

This clonotype has at least ten counts. This rearrangement joins TRBV12-3 or TRBV12-4 to TRBJ2-1; D not certain. Between the trimmed V and J ends, which lost 8 bases and 7 bases, there was a span of 9 bases. The CDR3 is 11 residues long. CDR3 coding DNA: TGTGCCAGCGGGCCAGGAAATGAGCAGTTCTTC. Its translation: CASGPGNEQFF.

The chain combines TRBV11-2 with TRBJ2-3, with 9 bases lining up with TRBD2. Germline V lookup: CDR1 SGHAT, CDR2 FQNNGV. The CDR3 covers 16 residues. Unmatched junction bases numbered 6, after V lost 1 base and J lost 4 bases. CDR3 protein: CASSLVAGGFADTQYF. The CDR3, as DNA: TGTGCCAGCAGCTTAGTGGCGGGGGGGTTTGCAGATACGCAGTATTTT.